Listed below are T cell receptor beta chains from one sample, sequenced in a study of blood T cell repertoires in COVID-19. The assay was immunoSEQ multiplex PCR, and TCRdb's table has in-frame clones only and misses some. The data hold around 70,000 clones, with about four fifths observed a single time. Sequencing was performed on peripheral blood. All receptors come from a human donor in a cohort sampled during active COVID-19. The CDR3 runs from the conserved cysteine through the conserved F or W. D genes are given only for firm matches. The listing skips clone size in some rows; elsewhere it reads once, few, many or a size class.

abundance: NA; j_gene: TRBJ2-5; d_gene: NA; v_gene: TRBV7-2; CDR3aa: CASRGGPGASPQETQYF; CDR3nt: TGTGCCAGCAGGGGGGGACCTGGCGCAAGCCCCCAAGAGACCCAGTACTTC
abundance: NA; j_gene: TRBJ2-3; d_gene: NA; v_gene: TRBV3-1/TRBV3-2; CDR3aa: CASSHLSTDTQYF; CDR3nt: TGTGCCAGCAGCCACCTAAGCACAGATACGCAGTATTTT
abundance: medium-sized; j_gene: TRBJ2-7; d_gene: TRBD2; v_gene: TRBV6-2/TRBV6-3; CDR3aa: CASSRLAEQYF; CDR3nt: TGTGCCAGCAGTCGACTAGCCGAGCAGTACTTC
abundance: few; j_gene: TRBJ2-5; d_gene: TRBD1; v_gene: TRBV6-1; CDR3aa: CASSDGQGFETQYF; CDR3nt: TGTGCCAGCAGTGACGGACAGGGGTTCGAGACCCAGTACTTC
abundance: NA; j_gene: TRBJ2-7; d_gene: NA; v_gene: TRBV18; CDR3aa: CASSLGQGTSYEQYF; CDR3nt: TGTGCCAGCTCACTCGGGCAGGGAACCTCCTACGAGCAGTACTTC
abundance: NA; j_gene: TRBJ2-2; d_gene: TRBD2; v_gene: TRBV5-4; CDR3aa: CASSLALAGSGELFF; CDR3nt: TGTGCCAGCAGCTTGGCACTAGCGGGATCCGGGGAGCTGTTTTTT
abundance: NA; j_gene: TRBJ2-5; d_gene: NA; v_gene: TRBV20-1; CDR3aa: CSASPGVKETQYF; CDR3nt: TGCAGTGCTAGTCCGGGAGTAAAAGAGACCCAGTACTTC
abundance: NA; j_gene: TRBJ1-1; d_gene: NA; v_gene: TRBV5-4; CDR3aa: CASSVGGVLEAFF; CDR3nt: TGTGCCAGCAGCGTAGGGGGAGTTCTCGAAGCTTTCTTT
abundance: NA; j_gene: TRBJ2-3; d_gene: TRBD1; v_gene: TRBV3-1/TRBV3-2; CDR3aa: CASSLDRGRTDTQYF; CDR3nt: TGTGCCAGCAGTCTGGACAGGGGCCGAACAGATACGCAGTATTTT
abundance: NA; j_gene: TRBJ2-3; d_gene: NA; v_gene: TRBV7-9; CDR3aa: CASSFGASTDTQYF; CDR3nt: TGTGCCAGCAGCTTTGGGGCTAGCACAGATACGCAGTATTTT
abundance: few; j_gene: TRBJ2-4; d_gene: NA; v_gene: TRBV5-4; CDR3aa: CASSLGGGRLLVGTKNIQYF; CDR3nt: TGTGCCAGCAGCTTGGGCGGCGGGCGGCTTCTTGTCGGAACCAAAAACATTCAGTACTTC
abundance: NA; j_gene: TRBJ1-2; d_gene: NA; v_gene: TRBV2; CDR3aa: CASSGQLSGYTF; CDR3nt: TGTGCCAGCAGTGGACAGCTCTCAGGCTACACCTTC
abundance: NA; j_gene: TRBJ2-2; d_gene: NA; v_gene: TRBV19; CDR3aa: CASSITPVRDGGELFF; CDR3nt: TGTGCCAGTAGTATAACCCCCGTCAGGGATGGCGGGGAGCTGTTTTTT
abundance: NA; j_gene: TRBJ2-7; d_gene: TRBD1; v_gene: TRBV28; CDR3aa: CASKRQGRYEQYF; CDR3nt: TGTGCCAGCAAACGACAGGGGAGATACGAGCAGTACTTC
abundance: once; j_gene: TRBJ2-7; d_gene: TRBD2; v_gene: TRBV7-2; CDR3aa: CASNIRGAGGTYEQYF; CDR3nt: TGTGCCAGCAACATTAGGGGGGCGGGAGGAACCTACGAGCAGTACTTC
abundance: NA; j_gene: TRBJ2-1; d_gene: TRBD2; v_gene: TRBV30; CDR3aa: CAWSVQLADYNEQFF; CDR3nt: TGTGCCTGGAGTGTACAACTAGCGGACTACAATGAGCAGTTCTTC
abundance: NA; j_gene: TRBJ1-1; d_gene: NA; v_gene: TRBV5-4; CDR3aa: CASSLGRKNTEAFF; CDR3nt: TGTGCCAGCAGCTTGGGCAGGAAGAACACTGAAGCTTTCTTT
abundance: once; j_gene: TRBJ1-3; d_gene: NA; v_gene: TRBV5-6; CDR3aa: CASSLDGVASGNTIYF; CDR3nt: TGTGCCAGCAGCTTGGACGGGGTAGCCTCTGGAAACACCATATATTTT
abundance: once; j_gene: TRBJ2-3; d_gene: TRBD2; v_gene: TRBV4-3; CDR3aa: CASSQGGSFDTQYF; CDR3nt: TGCGCCAGCAGCCAGGGGGGGTCGTTTGATACGCAGTATTTT
abundance: NA; j_gene: TRBJ2-3; d_gene: NA; v_gene: TRBV7-8; CDR3aa: CASSIAGTDTQYF; CDR3nt: TGTGCCAGCAGCATCGCCGGGACAGATACGCAGTATTTT
abundance: NA; j_gene: TRBJ1-5; d_gene: NA; v_gene: TRBV6-4; CDR3aa: CASTGGDYSNQPQHF; CDR3nt: TGTGCCAGCACGGGAGGCGATTATAGCAATCAGCCCCAGCATTTT
abundance: NA; j_gene: TRBJ1-5; d_gene: TRBD1; v_gene: TRBV27; CDR3aa: CASSNFPGQGPSSNQPQHF; CDR3nt: TGTGCCAGCAGTAACTTTCCGGGACAGGGTCCTTCCTCCAATCAGCCCCAGCATTTT
abundance: NA; j_gene: TRBJ1-5; d_gene: NA; v_gene: TRBV30; CDR3aa: CAWSTRPREPQHF; CDR3nt: TGTGCCTGGAGTACCCGGCCCAGGGAGCCCCAGCATTTT
abundance: once; j_gene: TRBJ1-5; d_gene: TRBD1; v_gene: TRBV2; CDR3aa: CASRQTGGINQPQHF; CDR3nt: TGTGCCAGCAGACAGACAGGGGGTATCAATCAGCCCCAGCATTTT
abundance: NA; j_gene: TRBJ1-1; d_gene: TRBD1; v_gene: TRBV6-2/TRBV6-3; CDR3aa: CASSWDRGSMSDTEAFF; CDR3nt: TGTGCCAGCAGCTGGGACAGGGGCTCCATGTCGGACACTGAAGCTTTCTTT
abundance: NA; j_gene: TRBJ2-3; d_gene: TRBD2; v_gene: TRBV3-1/TRBV3-2; CDR3aa: CASSQELAGGSTQYF; CDR3nt: TGTGCCAGCAGCCAAGAACTAGCGGGAGGGAGTACGCAGTATTTT
abundance: NA; j_gene: TRBJ2-2; d_gene: TRBD2; v_gene: TRBV7-3; CDR3aa: CASSSQGASGSNTGELFF; CDR3nt: TGTGCCAGCAGCTCCCAAGGTGCTAGCGGATCGAACACCGGGGAGCTGTTTTTT
abundance: NA; j_gene: TRBJ2-7; d_gene: NA; v_gene: TRBV2; CDR3aa: CASSTDSEQYF; CDR3nt: TGTGCCAGCAGTACGGACAGCGAGCAGTACTTC
abundance: NA; j_gene: TRBJ2-5; d_gene: TRBD1; v_gene: TRBV27; CDR3aa: CASSLYRDRGETQYF; CDR3nt: TGTGCCAGCAGTTTATATAGGGACAGGGGCGAGACCCAGTACTTC
abundance: NA; j_gene: TRBJ2-7; d_gene: NA; v_gene: TRBV5-6; CDR3aa: CASSLSPGEYEQYF; CDR3nt: TGTGCCAGCAGCTTGAGTCCAGGGGAGTACGAGCAGTACTTC
abundance: NA; j_gene: TRBJ2-5; d_gene: NA; v_gene: TRBV18; CDR3aa: CASSPPGETQYF; CDR3nt: TGTGCCAGCTCACCACCCGGGGAGACCCAGTACTTC
abundance: NA; j_gene: TRBJ1-4; d_gene: TRBD1; v_gene: TRBV29-1; CDR3aa: CSVGGGRGEKLFF; CDR3nt: TGCAGCGTTGGAGGGGGCAGGGGGGAAAAACTGTTTTTT
abundance: NA; j_gene: TRBJ1-5; d_gene: NA; v_gene: TRBV28; CDR3aa: CASSFPLGEGVQPQHF; CDR3nt: TGTGCCAGCAGTTTCCCCCTCGGGGAGGGGGTACAGCCCCAGCATTTT
abundance: NA; j_gene: TRBJ1-2; d_gene: NA; v_gene: TRBV28; CDR3aa: CASSLWGPNYGYTF; CDR3nt: TGTGCCAGCAGTTTATGGGGCCCTAACTATGGCTACACCTTC
abundance: NA; j_gene: TRBJ2-1; d_gene: TRBD2; v_gene: TRBV18; CDR3aa: CASSPESSGRQFF; CDR3nt: TGTGCCAGCTCACCCGAGTCCAGCGGGAGGCAGTTCTTC
abundance: many; j_gene: TRBJ1-1; d_gene: TRBD1; v_gene: TRBV19; CDR3aa: CASSLMAGGANTEAFF; CDR3nt: TGTGCCAGTAGTTTGATGGCAGGGGGAGCGAACACTGAAGCTTTCTTT
abundance: NA; j_gene: TRBJ2-7; d_gene: TRBD1; v_gene: TRBV27; CDR3aa: CASSLVGRQGAYEQYF; CDR3nt: TGTGCCAGCAGTTTAGTAGGGCGGCAGGGGGCCTACGAGCAGTACTTC